The 28 T cell receptor beta chains below all came from one sample that was sequenced in a study of beta chain features in type 1 diabetes. Regarding the study as a whole: Within each of all four CD4+ subsets, Type 1 diabetes patients had TCRB CDR3s that were moderately but significantly shorter.

The entirety of the isolated RNA underwent reverse transcription, so expressed TCRB transcripts were sequenced. The assay was immunoSEQ multiplex PCR, and TCRdb's table has in-frame clones only and misses some. The top ten clones hold more than 0.09% of a sample with over 600,000 clones, 12% of them seen once. No antigens are known for them. Sequencing used naive CD4+ T cells from blood. All receptors come from a man aged 25 to 45 with type 1 diabetes.

This clone was found a few times. The CDR3 loop is CAISWAQETQYF. For the CDR3, the DNA is TGTGCCATCAGCTGGGCACAAGAGACCCAGTACTTC. V gene TRBV10-3 combines with J gene TRBJ2-5; D is unresolved. The CDR3 consists of 12 residues. Germline V gives CDR1 ENHRY, CDR2 SYGVKD. V was clipped by 6 bases and J by 2 bases, with 7 bases between them.

This clone turned up a few times. The chain couples TRBV7-2 to TRBJ2-7; TRBD1 might be the D (6 bases). Germline V lookup: CDR1 SGHTA, CDR2 FQGNSA. This CDR3 has 15 amino acids. The V gene lost 2 bases and the J gene lost 0 bases, with 11 bases spanning the gap. The CDR3 loop reads CASSLSWTDSYEQYF. The CDR3 region has the DNA TGTGCCAGCAGCTTATCCTGGACAGACTCCTACGAGCAGTACTTC.

The rearrangement uses TRBV11-3 and TRBJ1-6; 7 bases align to TRBD1. The CDR3 is made up of 14 amino acids. The V gene end was trimmed by 5 bases and the J gene end by 11 bases; junction bases not matched to a gene: 9. CDR1 and CDR2 (germline): SGHNT, YENEEA. For the CDR3, the DNA is TGTGCCAGCAGCCTCAGACAGGGCAGGACACCCCTCCACTTT. Amino acids: CASSLRQGRTPLHF.

The rearrangement links TRBV12-5 to TRBJ2-1, with D maybe TRBD2 (5 bases). This CDR3 comprises 15 residues. V shed 2 bases and J shed 0 bases, with 8 bases lying between them. Germline lookup yields CDR1 LGHNT and CDR2 FRNRAP. Here the CDR3 reads CASGLYGGSYNEQFF. The CDR3 nucleotides read TGTGCTAGTGGTTTGTACGGAGGCTCCTACAATGAGCAGTTCTTC.

This chain connects TRBV4-1 to TRBJ1-2, with 8 bases aligning to TRBD1. This CDR3 has 14 amino acids. The ends lost 1 base at V and 7 bases at J; junction bases unmatched: 5. The germline V gene encodes CDR1 MGHRA and CDR2 YSYEKL. The CDR3 region is CASSQVWQGAGYTF. DNA for the CDR3: TGCGCCAGCAGCCAAGTCTGGCAGGGGGCTGGCTACACCTTC.

This clone has a handful of counts. This sequence joins TRBV23-1 and TRBJ2-7, with 7 bases matching TRBD1. TRBV23-1 is marked as an open reading frame, function uncertain. V was pared by 3 bases and J by 6 bases, with 14 bases of the junction left unmatched. The CDR3 sequence is 16 residues long. The CDR3 loop reads CASSHPGQAPSTEQYF. In nucleotides, the CDR3 is TGCGCCAGCAGTCATCCCGGACAGGCTCCTTCGACCGAGCAGTACTTC.

The chain has TRBV27 and TRBJ1-2; 11 bases fit TRBD1. This CDR3 has 16 amino acids. Germline V gives CDR1 MNHEY, CDR2 SMNVEV (reference sequence). V dropped 6 bases and J dropped 3; count of bases not matched to a gene: 9. The CDR3 DNA follows: TGTGCCAGCAGCCCACTAGGACAGGGGGCTTACTATGGCTACACCTTC. Its translation: CASSPLGQGAYYGYTF.

This clone was seen more than once but under ten times. This chain connects TRBV2 to TRBJ2-5, with a weak D call TRBD2 (6 bases). With 5 bases removed from V and 2 bases from J, the gap between germline ends came to 21 bases. The CDR3 covers 17 residues. The germline V gene encodes CDR1 SNHLY and CDR2 FYNNEI. CDR3 DNA: TGTGCCAGCAGTTTATCACAAACTAGCTTTCTACAAGAGACCCAGTACTTC. Translated, it gives CASSLSQTSFLQETQYF.

This clone was seen a few times. One end of the junction is discordant with germline, which a read error may explain. The V gene is TRBV18, the J gene TRBJ2-7; D perhaps matches TRBD1 (6 bases). The CDR3 has 13 residues. CDR1 KGHSH and CDR2 LQKENI come from the germline V gene. CDR3 in DNA: TGTGCCAGCTCACCCTCGACAGTTCCGGGACACCATTTC. This sequence encodes CASSPSTVPGHHF.

This clone has only a few counts. The sample contains more than one DNA sequence encoding this CDR3. The chain employs TRBV30 and TRBJ2-5; a weak D match, TRBD2 (5 bases). Germline CDR1 reads GTSNPN; CDR2 reads SVGIG (reference sequence). This CDR3 contains 12 residues. The V end lost 0 bases, the J end lost 5 bases, and 7 bases lay between the germline ends. The CDR3 nucleotides are TGTGCCTGGAGTGTATCGGGGGAGACCCAGTACTTC. It encodes CAWSVSGETQYF.

The chain is built from TRBV2 and TRBJ2-3, with D possibly being TRBD1 (6 bases). The CDR3 covers 14 residues. Germline lookup yields CDR1 SNHLY and CDR2 FYNNEI. Trimming removed 4 bases from V and 3 bases from J, with 11 bases in between. The CDR3 nucleotides are TGTGCCAGCAGTGGGGGGCTACAGACAGATACGCAGTATTTT. Protein sequence: CASSGGLQTDTQYF.

As regards this clone: Other DNA variants within this sample encode the same CDR3. V is TRBV6-1 and J is TRBJ1-1; D is possibly TRBD1 (6 bases). Germline V gene data show CDR1 as MNHNS and CDR2 as SASEGT. Trimming pared 5 bases from V and 1 base from J, leaving 8 bases between. The CDR3 runs to 13 residues. The CDR3 loop reads CASSLTGNTEAFF. The CDR3 region has the DNA TGTGCCAGCAGTTTGACAGGGAACACTGAAGCTTTCTTT.

This clone was counted only a few times. The chain links TRBV7-2 to TRBJ1-1; the match to TRBD1 covers 9 bases. CDR3 length equals 13 residues. The V gene's germline CDR1 is SGHTA and CDR2 FQGNSA. The J segment lost 11 bases and the V segment lost 1 base, leaving 5 bases of the junction unmatched. As DNA, the CDR3 is TGTGCCAGCAGCTTAGACAGGGGGCGTGAGGCTTTCTTT. As protein: CASSLDRGREAFF. The full variable domain, with the rest looked up from reference TRBV7-2 and TRBJ1-1, is GAGVSQSPSNKVTEKGKDVELRCDPISGHTALYWYRQSLGQGLEFLIYFQGNSAPDKSGLPSDRFSAERTGGSVSTLTIQRTQQEDSAVYLCASSLDRGREAFFGQGTRLTVV.

This clone has a handful of counts. V gene TRBV5-1 combines with J gene TRBJ2-7; 14 bases match TRBD2. V shed 4 bases and J 0 bases; nucleotides not matched to a gene: 6. The CDR3 has 17 residues. The germline V gene encodes CDR1 SGHRS and CDR2 YFSETQ. The CDR3 spells CASSLGLAGGSSYEQYF. CDR3 DNA sequence: TGCGCCAGCAGCCTCGGACTAGCGGGGGGCAGCTCCTACGAGCAGTACTTC.

The chain recombines TRBV19 with TRBJ2-5, with D possibly matching TRBD1 (6 bases). CDR3 size: 13 residues. The germline V gene has CDR1 LNHDA and CDR2 SQIVND (reference sequence). V lost 5 bases to trimming and J lost 3 bases, with 10 bases between them. The CDR3 reads CASSANREETQYF. In nucleotides, the CDR3 is TGTGCCAGTAGTGCCAACAGGGAAGAGACCCAGTACTTC. Full variable domain (missing parts from reference TRBV19 and TRBJ2-5): DGGITQSPKYLFRKEGQNVTLSCEQNLNHDAMYWYRQDPGQGLRLIYYSQIVNDFQKGDIAEGYSVSREKKESFPLTVTSAQKNPTAFYLCASSANREETQYFGPGTRLLVL.

The rearrangement links TRBV29-1 to TRBJ1-1; TRBD1 is a possible D gene (6 bases). The length of the CDR3 is 14 residues. V lost 3 bases and J 2 bases, leaving 13 bases between the germline ends. The germline gives CDR1 SQVTM, CDR2 ANQGSEA. The CDR3 loop reads CSVDTQQGNTEAFF. CDR3 coding DNA: TGCAGCGTTGACACGCAACAGGGCAACACTGAAGCTTTCTTT.

This chain links TRBV5-1 with TRBJ1-5; D might be TRBD1 (6 bases). This CDR3 spans 15 amino acids. Germline assignment: CDR1 SGHRS and CDR2 YFSETQ. V lost 2 bases, J lost 0 bases, and 9 bases lay in between. The CDR3, as DNA: TGCGCCAGCAGCTTTATGGGACATAGCAATCAGCCCCAGCATTTT. Translated, it gives CASSFMGHSNQPQHF.

V usage is TRBV29-1 and J usage is TRBJ1-5, with a tentative D call TRBD1 (5 bases). The CDR3 spans 16 residues. The germline V and J ends were trimmed by 5 bases and 1 base, with 18 bases remaining between them. Germline CDR1 reads SQVTM; CDR2 reads ANQGSEA. The CDR3 is CSVLTGPAQSNQPQHF. Written as DNA, the CDR3 is TGCAGCGTTTTGACGGGGCCGGCCCAAAGCAATCAGCCCCAGCATTTT.

The J gene is TRBJ1-5, the V gene TRBV6-1; D remains unclear. The V and J ends lost 8 bases and 0 bases respectively, with 8 bases between them. The CDR3 runs to 13 residues. CDR1 and CDR2 (germline): MNHNS, SASEGT. The CDR3 DNA reads TGTGCCAGCCACATCTCTAGCAATCAGCCCCAGCATTTT. Its protein product is CASHISSNQPQHF.

The rearrangement joins TRBV4-3 to TRBJ1-2; TRBD1 might be the D (5 bases). V was pared by 1 base and J by 5 bases, with 14 bases between. The germline V gene encodes CDR1 LGHNA and CDR2 YSLEER. The CDR3 totals 15 residues. CDR3 DNA: TGCGCCAGCAGCCAAGGGCAGGAAGGGGTATATGGCTACACCTTC. This sequence encodes CASSQGQEGVYGYTF.

J is TRBJ2-1 and V is TRBV20-1; D not resolved. CDR3 length: 11 amino acids. Germline V gives CDR1 DFQATT, CDR2 SNEGSKA (reference sequence). Trimming pared 0 bases from V and 11 bases from J, leaving 8 bases between. CDR3 sequence: CSARDNVQQFF. CDR3 nucleotide sequence: TGCAGTGCTAGAGATAACGTACAGCAGTTCTTC.

This clone was counted a few times. The chain combines TRBV5-1 with TRBJ2-6; 12 bases are a match to TRBD1. The CDR3 is 17 amino acids. Per germline, CDR1 SGHRS and CDR2 YFSETQ. V lost 6 bases to trimming and J lost 3 bases; unmatched junction nucleotides: 7. The CDR3 region is CASNSGTGGFGANVLTF. The CDR3 coding sequence is TGCGCCAGCAACTCCGGGACAGGGGGCTTTGGGGCCAACGTCCTGACTTTC.

The V gene is TRBV4-2, the J gene TRBJ1-5; D is unclear. With 4 bases removed from V and 5 bases from J, the gap between germline ends came to 18 bases. This CDR3 is built from 16 residues. Germline CDR1 is LGHNA and CDR2 is YNFKEQ. Here the CDR3 reads CASSPEGRNRYQPQHF. CDR3 coding DNA: TGTGCCAGCAGCCCCGAGGGCAGGAACCGCTATCAGCCCCAGCATTTT.

The chain couples TRBV11-2 to TRBJ2-3; D gene unclear. CDR1 and CDR2 (germline): SGHAT, FQNNGV. The CDR3 consists of 13 residues. The V gene lost 3 bases and the J gene lost 1 base, with 5 bases spanning the gap. As DNA, the CDR3 is TGTGCCAGCAGCTTTTTTGGCACAGATACGCAGTATTTT. This encodes CASSFFGTDTQYF.

This clone was seen more than once but under ten times. V usage is TRBV11-3 and J usage is TRBJ2-7; the match to TRBD1 covers 7 bases. The V segment lost 5 bases and the J segment 6 bases; nucleotides outside the gene matches: 7. The CDR3 contains 13 residues. CDR1 is SGHNT, CDR2 YENEEA, per germline. The CDR3 sequence: CASSPQTGVEQYF. The CDR3, as DNA: TGTGCCAGCAGCCCCCAAACAGGGGTCGAGCAGTACTTC.

This clone was detected a few times. This chain connects TRBV7-9 to TRBJ1-1, with D possibly TRBD1 on 5 matching bases. Trimming removed 4 bases at V and 6 bases at J, with 9 bases between. The CDR3 is made up of 12 amino acids. Germline lookup yields CDR1 SEHNR and CDR2 FQNEAQ (reference sequence). DNA for the CDR3: TGTGCCAGCAGCTCTTGGGACTCTGAAGCTTTCTTT. This translates into CASSSWDSEAFF.

The rearrangement uses TRBV7-2 and TRBJ2-3; D remains ambiguous. The V end was cut by 4 bases, the J end by 2 bases, with 7 bases between. The length of the CDR3 is 13 residues. Germline V gene sequence: CDR1 SGHTA, CDR2 FQGNSA. The chain's CDR3 is CASSWALTDTQYF. The CDR3 DNA sequence: TGTGCCAGCAGCTGGGCCCTCACAGATACGCAGTATTTT.

This rearrangement joins TRBV5-1 to TRBJ2-3, with a tentative D call TRBD2 (5 bases). CDR1 is SGHRS and CDR2 is YFSETQ in the germline V gene. V shed 4 bases and J shed 0 bases, with 12 bases lying between them. The CDR3 has 15 residues. CDR3 loop: CASSPAVTSTDTQYF. Here the CDR3 DNA reads TGCGCCAGCAGCCCAGCGGTGACTAGCACAGATACGCAGTATTTT. The full variable domain, with the rest looked up from reference TRBV5-1 and TRBJ2-3, is KAGVTQTPRYLIKTRGQQVTLSCSPISGHRSVSWYQQTPGQGLQFLFEYFSETQRNKGNFPGRFSGRQFSNSRSEMNVSTLELGDSALYLCASSPAVTSTDTQYFGPGTRLTVL.